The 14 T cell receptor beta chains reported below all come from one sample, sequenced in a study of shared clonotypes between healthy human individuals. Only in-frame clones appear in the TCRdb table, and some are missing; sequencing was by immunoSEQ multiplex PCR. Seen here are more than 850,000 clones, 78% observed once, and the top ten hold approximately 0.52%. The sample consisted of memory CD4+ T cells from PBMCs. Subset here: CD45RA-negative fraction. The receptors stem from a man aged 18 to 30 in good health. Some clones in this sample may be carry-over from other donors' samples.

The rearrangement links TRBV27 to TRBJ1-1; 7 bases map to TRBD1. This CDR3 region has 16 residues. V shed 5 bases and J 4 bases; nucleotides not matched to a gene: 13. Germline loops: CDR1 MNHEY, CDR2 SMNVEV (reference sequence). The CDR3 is CASSPLSTGSSTEAFF. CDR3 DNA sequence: TGTGCCAGCAGTCCACTCTCGACAGGGAGTAGCACTGAAGCTTTCTTT.

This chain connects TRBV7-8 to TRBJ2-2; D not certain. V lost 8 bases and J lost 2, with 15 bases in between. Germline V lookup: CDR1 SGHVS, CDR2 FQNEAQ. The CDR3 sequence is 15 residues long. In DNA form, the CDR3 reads TGTGCCAGCCGACTGAGAGGCGTTAACACCGGGGAGCTGTTTTTT. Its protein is CASRLRGVNTGELFF.

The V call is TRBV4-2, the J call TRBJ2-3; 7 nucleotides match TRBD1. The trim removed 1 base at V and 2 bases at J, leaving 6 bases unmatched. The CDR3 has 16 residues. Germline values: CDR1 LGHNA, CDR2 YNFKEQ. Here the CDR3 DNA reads TGTGCCAGCAGCCAAGCCCCACAGGGGTCCACAGATACGCAGTATTTT. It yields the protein CASSQAPQGSTDTQYF.

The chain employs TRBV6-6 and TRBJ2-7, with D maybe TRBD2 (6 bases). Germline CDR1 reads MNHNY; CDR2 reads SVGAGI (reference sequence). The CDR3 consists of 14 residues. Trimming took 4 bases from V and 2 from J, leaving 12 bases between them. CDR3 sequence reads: CASSSRDWTYEQYF. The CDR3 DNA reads TGTGCCAGCAGTTCCCGGGACTGGACCTACGAGCAGTACTTC.

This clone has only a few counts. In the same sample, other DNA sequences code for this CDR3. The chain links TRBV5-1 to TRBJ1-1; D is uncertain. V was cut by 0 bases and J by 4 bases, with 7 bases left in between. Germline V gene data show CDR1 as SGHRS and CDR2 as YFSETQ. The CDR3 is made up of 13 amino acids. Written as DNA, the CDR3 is TGCGCCAGCAGCTTGGTCCCAGGCACTGAAGCTTTCTTT. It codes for CASSLVPGTEAFF.

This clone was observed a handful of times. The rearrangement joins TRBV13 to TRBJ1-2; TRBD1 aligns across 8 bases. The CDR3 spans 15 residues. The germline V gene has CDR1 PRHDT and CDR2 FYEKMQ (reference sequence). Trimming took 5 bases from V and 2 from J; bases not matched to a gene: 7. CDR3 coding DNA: TGTGCCAGCAGCCGAATACAGGGGGGCAACTATGGCTACACCTTC. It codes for CASSRIQGGNYGYTF. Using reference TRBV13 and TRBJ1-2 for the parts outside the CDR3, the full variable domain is AAGVIQSPRHLIKEKRETATLKCYPIPRHDTVYWYQQGPGQDPQFLISFYEKMQSDKGSIPDRFSAQQFSDYHSELNMSSLELGDSALYFCASSRIQGGNYGYTFGSGTRLTVV.

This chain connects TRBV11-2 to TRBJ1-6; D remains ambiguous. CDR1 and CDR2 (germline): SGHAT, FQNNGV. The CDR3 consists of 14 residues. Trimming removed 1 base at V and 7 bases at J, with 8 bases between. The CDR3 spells CASSLVAGNSPLHF. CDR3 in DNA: TGTGCCAGCAGCTTAGTAGCGGGGAATTCACCCCTCCACTTT. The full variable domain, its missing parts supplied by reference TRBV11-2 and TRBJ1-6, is EAGVAQSPRYKIIEKRQSVAFWCNPISGHATLYWYQQILGQGPKLLIQFQNNGVVDDSQLPKDRFSAERLKGVDSTLKIQPAKLEDSAVYLCASSLVAGNSPLHFGNGTRLTVT.

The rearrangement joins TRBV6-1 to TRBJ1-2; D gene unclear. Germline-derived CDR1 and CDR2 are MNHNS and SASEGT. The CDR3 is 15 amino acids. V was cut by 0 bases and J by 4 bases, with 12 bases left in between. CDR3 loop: CASSEAGPLGYGYTF. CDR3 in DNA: TGTGCCAGCAGTGAAGCAGGGCCTCTGGGCTATGGCTACACCTTC.

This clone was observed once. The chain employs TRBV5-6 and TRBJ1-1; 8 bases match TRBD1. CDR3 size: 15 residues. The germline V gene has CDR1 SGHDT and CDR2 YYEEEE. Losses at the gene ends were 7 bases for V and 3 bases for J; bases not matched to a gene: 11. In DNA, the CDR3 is TGTGCCAGCTGCTATTGGACAGGGAAGGACACTGAAGCTTTCTTT. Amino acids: CASCYWTGKDTEAFF.

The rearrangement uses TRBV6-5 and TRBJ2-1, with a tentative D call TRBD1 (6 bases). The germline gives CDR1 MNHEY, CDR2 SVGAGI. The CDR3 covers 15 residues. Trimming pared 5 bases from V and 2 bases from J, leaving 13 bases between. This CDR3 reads CASSRDTGAYNEQFF. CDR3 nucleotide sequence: TGTGCCAGCAGTAGGGACACCGGGGCCTACAATGAGCAGTTCTTC.

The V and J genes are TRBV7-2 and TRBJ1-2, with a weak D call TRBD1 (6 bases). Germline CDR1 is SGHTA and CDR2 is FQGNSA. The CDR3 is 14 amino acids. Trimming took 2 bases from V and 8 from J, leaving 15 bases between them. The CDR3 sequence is CASSLRQALWGYTF. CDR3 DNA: TGTGCCAGCAGCTTAAGACAGGCCTTGTGGGGCTACACCTTC. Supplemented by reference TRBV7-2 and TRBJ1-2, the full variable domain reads GAGVSQSPSNKVTEKGKDVELRCDPISGHTALYWYRQSLGQGLEFLIYFQGNSAPDKSGLPSDRFSAERTGGSVSTLTIQRTQQEDSAVYLCASSLRQALWGYTFGSGTRLTVV.

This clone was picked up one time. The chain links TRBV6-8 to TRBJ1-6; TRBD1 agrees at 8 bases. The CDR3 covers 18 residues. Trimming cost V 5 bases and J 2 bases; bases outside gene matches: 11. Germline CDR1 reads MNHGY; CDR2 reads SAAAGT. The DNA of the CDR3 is TGTGCCAGCAGTGGGGTACAGGGGGAAGTGACCTATAATTCACCCCTCCACTTT. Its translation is CASSGVQGEVTYNSPLHF.

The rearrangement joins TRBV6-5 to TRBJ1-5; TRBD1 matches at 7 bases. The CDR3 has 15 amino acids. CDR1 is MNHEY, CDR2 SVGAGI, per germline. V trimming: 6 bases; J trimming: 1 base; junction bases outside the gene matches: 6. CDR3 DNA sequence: TGTGCCAGCAGCCGACAGGGCGGCAGCAATCAGCCCCAGCATTTT. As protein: CASSRQGGSNQPQHF.

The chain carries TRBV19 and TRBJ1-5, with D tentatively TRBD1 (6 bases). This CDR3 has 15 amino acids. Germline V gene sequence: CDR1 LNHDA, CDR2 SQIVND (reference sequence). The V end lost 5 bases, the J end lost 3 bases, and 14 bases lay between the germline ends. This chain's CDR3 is CASSWGRGDNQPQHF. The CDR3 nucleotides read TGTGCCAGTAGTTGGGGGCGAGGGGACAATCAGCCCCAGCATTTT.